The 29 T cell receptor beta chains reported below all come from one sample, sequenced in a study of blood T cell repertoires in COVID-19. Using immunoSEQ multiplex PCR, the repertoire was profiled, and TCRdb retains in-frame clones only, with some absent. The sample includes about 280,000 clones, around 90% of them seen just once. Sequenced sample: peripheral blood. These receptors came from a man aged 18 to 29 with active or convalescent COVID-19.

This clone was picked up a small number of times. V gene TRBV9 combines with J gene TRBJ1-2, with D unresolved. CDR1 and CDR2 (germline): SGDLS, YYNGEE. With 0 bases removed from V and 7 bases from J, the gap between germline ends came to 13 bases. The CDR3 length is 14 residues. The DNA of the CDR3 is TGTGCCAGCAGCGTAGCTGTGGCCTCGGGTGGCTACACCTTC. Amino acid sequence: CASSVAVASGGYTF.

This sequence joins TRBV5-6 and TRBJ1-2; a possible D gene is TRBD1 (5 bases). Germline V gene lookup returns CDR1 SGHDT and CDR2 YYEEEE. V lost 5 bases, J lost 3 bases, and 20 bases lay in between. The CDR3 consists of 16 residues. The CDR3 region is CASSSPERGVDYGYTF. CDR3 sequence (DNA): TGTGCCAGCAGTTCCCCGGAGCGGGGGGTAGACTATGGCTACACCTTC.

The CDR3 bases are TGCAGCTCACTGCAGGGGTCGGAGACCCAGTACTTC. This translates into CSSLQGSETQYF. The chain uses TRBV29-1 and TRBJ2-5; tentatively, D is TRBD1 (6 bases). Germline V gene data show CDR1 as SQVTM and CDR2 as ANQGSEA. This CDR3 region has 12 residues. Trimming removed 8 bases at V and 5 bases at J, with 15 bases between.

The chain links TRBV18 to TRBJ2-6; D perhaps matches TRBD1 (6 bases). CDR1 and CDR2 from the germline V gene are KGHSH and LQKENI. The CDR3 consists of 19 residues. Between the trimmed V and J ends, which lost 4 bases and 0 bases, there was a span of 19 bases. Here the CDR3 DNA reads TGTGCCAGCTCACTTAACTACTTACAGGGACCCTCTGGGGCCAACGTCCTGACTTTC. This translates into CASSLNYLQGPSGANVLTF.

The chain uses TRBV3-1 (or the pseudogene TRBV3-2) and TRBJ1-2, with D possibly matching TRBD1 (5 bases). This CDR3 has 14 residues. The germline gives CDR1 LGHDT, CDR2 YNNKEL (reference sequence). V was shortened by 5 bases and J by 3 bases, with 13 bases between the two germline ends. CDR3 sequence (DNA): TGTGCCAGCAGCACGCAGGGTCAGGACTATGGCTACACCTTC. Translating gives CASSTQGQDYGYTF.

The V gene is TRBV9, the J gene TRBJ2-5; tentatively, D is TRBD2 (6 bases). The length of the CDR3 is 14 residues. Germline loops: CDR1 SGDLS, CDR2 YYNGEE. Between the trimmed V and J ends, which lost 1 base and 3 bases, there was a span of 10 bases. In DNA form, the CDR3 reads TGTGCCAGCAGCGTACAGGGCGGGGAAGAGACCCAGTACTTC. The encoded protein is CASSVQGGEETQYF. Together with reference TRBV9 and TRBJ2-5, the CDR3 gives the full variable domain: DSGVTQTPKHLITATGQRVTLRCSPRSGDLSVYWYQQSLDQGLQFLIQYYNGEERAKGNILERFSAQQFPDLHSELNLSSLELGDSALYFCASSVQGGEETQYFGPGTRLLVL.

This sequence joins TRBV6-2 or TRBV6-3 and TRBJ1-3, with a weak D call TRBD1 (5 bases). This CDR3 contains 16 residues. In germline, CDR1 is MNHEY, CDR2 SVGEGT. Trimming left V 5 bases short and J 9 bases short, with 23 bases between. The CDR3 DNA follows: TGTGCCAGCAGTCCCTTTCGCCAGACCGTCAGGGCCACCATATATTTT. Its protein is CASSPFRQTVRATIYF.

The J gene is TRBJ1-5, the V gene TRBV6-1; TRBD1 aligns across 7 bases. Germline CDR1 and CDR2: MNHNS and SASEGT. CDR3 length: 18 amino acids. Trimming cost V 4 bases and J 2 bases; bases outside gene matches: 14. CDR3 nucleotide sequence: TGTGCCAGCAGTGGCCGGGACAGCAAGATTATCGGCAATCAGCCCCAGCATTTT. It yields the protein CASSGRDSKIIGNQPQHF.

A note on this clone: Sequence at one end of the junction differs from germline and may be a read error. The chain has TRBV6-2 or TRBV6-3 and TRBJ1-5; 7 bases line up with TRBD1. This CDR3 contains 14 residues. Germline V CDR1 and CDR2: MNHEY, SVGEGT. The CDR3 sequence is CASSSGTENQPLLF. In DNA, the CDR3 is TGTGCCAGCAGTTCCGGGACAGAGAATCAGCCCCTGCTTTTT.

This clone was seen more than once but under ten times. The gene calls are TRBV19 and TRBJ1-5; D is ambiguous. V was clipped by 7 bases and J by 0 bases, with 13 bases between them. In germline, CDR1 is LNHDA, CDR2 SQIVND (reference sequence). The CDR3 extends over 15 amino acids. The DNA for the CDR3 is TGTGCCAGTACGCCGGCGGGCTATAGCAATCAGCCCCAGCATTTT. Its translation: CASTPAGYSNQPQHF.

V and J are TRBV2 and TRBJ2-7; 14 nucleotides match TRBD2. The germline gives CDR1 SNHLY, CDR2 FYNNEI. V dropped 4 bases and J dropped 6; count of bases not matched to a gene: 8. The CDR3 contains 16 residues. CDR3: CASSGRTSGGSREQYF. The CDR3 nucleotides read TGTGCCAGCAGTGGGAGGACTAGCGGGGGGTCTCGCGAGCAGTACTTC.

The chain joins TRBV9 to TRBJ1-6; a possible D gene is TRBD1 (5 bases). Trimming pared 0 bases from V and 8 bases from J, leaving 18 bases between. CDR3 length: 17 amino acids. The germline V gene encodes CDR1 SGDLS and CDR2 YYNGEE. CDR3 in amino acids: CASSVDQGPWGDSPLHF. CDR3 DNA: TGTGCCAGCAGCGTAGATCAGGGACCCTGGGGGGATTCACCCCTCCACTTT.

CDR3 coding DNA: TGTGCCAGCAGTTACTTGGGCCTGGGAGGGACGAACACTGAAGCTTTCTTT. Amino acid sequence: CASSYLGLGGTNTEAFF. The gene calls are TRBV27 and TRBJ1-1; possibly TRBD1 for D (5 bases). Germline assignment: CDR1 MNHEY and CDR2 SMNVEV (reference sequence). V shed 4 bases and J shed 1 base, with 19 bases lying between them. The CDR3 spans 17 residues.

The rearrangement links TRBV11-2 to TRBJ1-6, with 9 bases matching TRBD1. This CDR3 spans 17 amino acids. V was clipped by 2 bases and J by 10 bases; unmatched bases: 12. Per germline, CDR1 SGHAT and CDR2 FQNNGV. CDR3 bases: TGTGCCAGCAGCTTATTGACTTACTGGACAGGGGAATCACCCCTCCACTTT. Encoded protein: CASSLLTYWTGESPLHF.

The chain has TRBV6-5 and TRBJ1-1; D is uncertain. Deletions cut 5 bases from V and 0 bases from J, with 10 bases between. Germline CDR1 reads MNHEY; CDR2 reads SVGAGI. This CDR3 is 14 amino acids long. The CDR3 nucleotides are TGTGCCAGCAGTCCGAAACAGATGAACACTGAAGCTTTCTTT. It is translated as CASSPKQMNTEAFF.

The chain combines TRBV10-3 with TRBJ2-3; D gene ambiguous. The CDR3 extends over 15 amino acids. Trimming cost V 0 bases and J 0 bases, with 7 bases left between them. Germline loops: CDR1 ENHRY, CDR2 SYGVKD. The CDR3 protein is CAISESEASTDTQYF. CDR3 coding DNA: TGTGCCATCAGTGAGTCAGAGGCTAGCACAGATACGCAGTATTTT.

The chain recombines TRBV6-6 with TRBJ1-6; TRBD1 matches 8 bases. Germline V CDR1 and CDR2: MNHNY, SVGAGI (reference sequence). The J segment lost 9 bases and the V segment lost 2 bases, leaving 6 bases of the junction unmatched. The CDR3 loop spans 15 amino acids. The CDR3 sequence is CASSYEDRETSPLHF. CDR3 coding DNA: TGTGCCAGCAGTTACGAGGACAGGGAAACTTCACCCCTCCACTTT.

The V and J genes are TRBV3-1 (or the pseudogene TRBV3-2) and TRBJ2-1; D gene unclear. This CDR3 contains 15 residues. The germline gives CDR1 LGHDT, CDR2 YNNKEL (reference sequence). V lost 6 bases, J lost 9 bases, and 21 bases lay in between. The CDR3 region has the DNA TGTGCCAGCAGACCAGGCCTCACTGGCCCCGGTGAGCAGTTCTTC. The encoded protein is CASRPGLTGPGEQFF.

The chain combines TRBV3-1 (or the pseudogene TRBV3-2) with TRBJ2-7; TRBD1 is a possible D gene (5 bases). CDR1 is LGHDT and CDR2 is YNNKEL in the germline V gene (reference sequence). There are 14 residues in the CDR3. The V end lost 3 bases, the J end lost 5 bases, and 14 bases lay between the germline ends. CDR3 region: CASSHDSLPNEQYF. DNA of the CDR3: TGTGCCAGCAGCCACGACAGTCTTCCCAACGAGCAGTACTTC.

The J gene is TRBJ2-7, the V gene TRBV6-5, with 7 bases aligning to TRBD2. V was clipped by 9 bases and J by 5 bases; unmatched bases: 7. The V gene's germline CDR1 is MNHEY and CDR2 SVGAGI. This CDR3 is 12 amino acids long. This chain's CDR3 is CASRGGSHEQYF. The DNA for the CDR3 is TGTGCCAGTCGCGGGGGTAGCCACGAGCAGTACTTC.

This chain connects TRBV9 to TRBJ1-3; TRBD1 matches 9 bases. J was trimmed by 3 bases and V by 3 bases; bases with no gene match: 4. Germline CDR1 and CDR2: SGDLS and YYNGEE. The CDR3 spans 15 residues. The CDR3, as DNA: TGTGCCAGCAGCGGGGGACAGGGCCTTGGAAACACCATATATTTT. Its protein product is CASSGGQGLGNTIYF.

The V and J genes are TRBV7-3 and TRBJ2-1, with a tentative D call TRBD2 (5 bases). CDR1 is SGHTA, CDR2 FQGTGA, per germline. The V end lost 5 bases, the J end lost 10 bases, and 18 bases lay between the germline ends. This CDR3 is 14 amino acids long. For the CDR3, the DNA is TGTGCCAGCAGCCTTTCCGCTGCGGGTAACGAGCAGTTCTTC. This codes for CASSLSAAGNEQFF.

This chain links TRBV6-2 or TRBV6-3 with TRBJ1-2, with D tentatively TRBD1 (5 bases). Germline CDR1 and CDR2: MNHEY and SVGEGT. This CDR3 has 15 residues. The V gene lost 5 bases and the J gene lost 0 bases, with 13 bases spanning the gap. In DNA form, the CDR3 reads TGTGCCAGCAGTCTACTGACAGAACCTAACTATGGCTACACCTTC. Its translation: CASSLLTEPNYGYTF.

This clone was picked up one time. The rearrangement uses TRBV5-1 and TRBJ2-7; TRBD1 might be the D (6 bases). This CDR3 has 14 residues. Germline CDR1 reads SGHRS; CDR2 reads YFSETQ. Trimming pared 7 bases from V and 2 bases from J, leaving 16 bases between. Here the CDR3 DNA reads TGCGCCAGCCGAGACGGCGCAGGGGCCTACGAGCAGTACTTC. This gives the protein CASRDGAGAYEQYF. The whole variable domain, filled in from reference TRBV5-1 and TRBJ2-7, reads KAGVTQTPRYLIKTRGQQVTLSCSPISGHRSVSWYQQTPGQGLQFLFEYFSETQRNKGNFPGRFSGRQFSNSRSEMNVSTLELGDSALYLCASRDGAGAYEQYFGPGTRLTVT.

V is TRBV6-5 and J is TRBJ2-2; D gene ambiguous. CDR1 and CDR2 from the germline V gene are MNHEY and SVGAGI. V dropped 7 bases and J dropped 1 base, with 7 bases sitting between them. The CDR3 length is 13 residues. The CDR3, as DNA: TGTGCCAGCAAGACTGGGAACACCGGGGAGCTGTTTTTT. Residues: CASKTGNTGELFF.

The J gene is TRBJ2-7, the V gene TRBV5-1; 7 nucleotides line up with TRBD1. The germline gives CDR1 SGHRS, CDR2 YFSETQ. This CDR3 comprises 15 residues. J was trimmed by 4 bases and V by 7 bases; bases with no gene match: 14. The chain's CDR3 is CASQDLGQAKYEQYF. The CDR3 bases are TGCGCCAGCCAAGATTTAGGACAGGCCAAATACGAGCAGTACTTC.

V gene TRBV3-1 (or the pseudogene TRBV3-2) combines with J gene TRBJ1-6; TRBD1 agrees at 7 bases. CDR1 LGHDT and CDR2 YNNKEL come from the germline V gene (reference sequence). The V segment lost 4 bases and the J segment 0 bases; nucleotides outside the gene matches: 15. The CDR3 has 20 residues. The DNA for the CDR3 is TGTGCCAGCAGCCCCCGTCCCCTGACAGGGCCAAGCTCCTATAATTCACCCCTCCACTTT. It translates to CASSPRPLTGPSSYNSPLHF.

This clone was seen only once. V and J are TRBV5-1 and TRBJ2-7; D is unclear. Germline V lookup: CDR1 SGHRS, CDR2 YFSETQ. CDR3 length: 13 amino acids. V was trimmed by 4 bases and J by 1 base, leaving 9 bases between them. The CDR3 nucleotides read TGCGCCAGCAGCCCAGACTCATCCTACGAGCAGTACTTC. Amino acids: CASSPDSSYEQYF.

A single count supports this clone. This chain connects TRBV15 to TRBJ1-4; D is unresolved. The CDR3 is 11 amino acids. Germline assignment: CDR1 LNHNV and CDR2 YYDKDF (reference sequence). Trimming took off 8 bases at V and 8 bases at J, with 9 bases between the two ends. CDR3: CATLTGEKLFF. CDR3 nucleotide sequence: TGTGCCACCCTGACGGGGGAAAAACTGTTTTTT.